The entry below gives a single T cell receptor (beta chain) sequence along with its context. The antigen is undetermined. This sample was taken from a study of beta chain features in type 1 diabetes. Study observations and caveats: A cDNA-based sequencing approach could over-represent cells with high TCR expression. No resolution was reached here on whether HLA type influences TCRB rearrangement.

The CDR3 is 13 residues long. Unmatched junction bases numbered 10, after V lost 4 bases and J lost 10 bases. The germline V gene encodes CDR1 SQVTM and CDR2 ANQGSEA. The entirety of the isolated RNA underwent reverse transcription, so expressed TCRB transcripts were sequenced. Read counts averaged approximately 3.5 million for samples of naive, central memory and regulatory T cells. Libraries were prepared by immunoSEQ multiplex PCR; TCRdb keeps only in-frame clonotypes and omits some of them. The sample includes some 220,000 clones, approximately 10% of them seen just once. Sequencing was performed on central memory CD4+ T cells from blood. This clonotype was obtained from a man between 18 and 35 years old in good health. The V gene is TRBV29-1, the J gene TRBJ2-1; 7 nucleotides line up with TRBD1. The CDR3 DNA reads as TGCAGCGTTGTAGACAGGGTAGGGATGGAGCAGTTCTTC. Protein sequence: CSVVDRVGMEQFF.